The T cell receptor (beta chain) described here comes from a study of glioma-infiltrating T cells after dendritic cell vaccination. Amplification used 60 V beta primers and 13 J beta primers. Measured with immunoSEQ multiplex PCR; TCRdb has only the in-frame clones, and not every one. The profile shows fewer than 30,000 clones, under 90% of them singletons. CDR1 is MGHRA and CDR2 is YSYEKL in the germline V gene. The ends were cut back, 3 bases at V and 6 bases at J, with 15 bases in the middle. The CDR3 sequence is 15 residues long. The time point here: after dendritic cell vaccination, including at tumor progression/relapse. Only patients with spare fresh-frozen tumor and over two years of follow-up were included. Before vaccination, two weeks after the third vaccination, and at progression, PBMC were collected.

This material consisted of blood, taken after dendritic cell vaccination. V is TRBV4-1 and J is TRBJ2-1; tentatively, D is TRBD2 (6 bases). This clonotype was obtained from a human donor with glioblastoma. In nucleotides, the CDR3 is TGCGCCAGCAGCCACACACAGGTTAGCGGCAATGAGCAGTTCTTC. It translates to CASSHTQVSGNEQFF.